The 23 T cell receptor beta chains reported below all come from one sample, sequenced in a study of somatic mutations in cytotoxic T cells in rheumatoid arthritis. Profiled with immunoSEQ multiplex PCR; TCRdb holds only in-frame clones, not every one. The repertoire consists of over 8,000 clones, with 65% to 75% occurring once and the leading ten covering under 40%. The sequenced sample consisted of CD8+ T cells sorted from blood. These receptor sequences come from an adult with rheumatoid arthritis.

The V and J genes are TRBV4-3 and TRBJ2-2, with 8 nucleotides matching TRBD1. V gave up 2 bases and J gave up 9 bases; unmatched junction bases: 2. This CDR3 has 13 amino acids. CDR1 is LGHNA and CDR2 is YSLEER in the germline V gene. The CDR3: CASSQRTGRELFF. CDR3 DNA sequence: TGCGCCAGCAGCCAACGGACAGGGCGGGAGCTGTTTTTT.

A single count supports this clone. V and J are TRBV29-1 and TRBJ2-6; TRBD1 matches 7 bases. The CDR3 has 14 amino acids. Germline CDR1 reads SQVTM; CDR2 reads ANQGSEA. The CDR3 bases are TGCAGTGCCACAGGGGTCTCTGGGGCCAACGTCCTGACTTTC. Translating gives CSATGVSGANVLTF.

The rearrangement joins TRBV10-3 to TRBJ2-3; weak D call: TRBD1 (5 bases). V was trimmed by 0 bases and J by 2 bases, leaving 15 bases between them. The germline V gene has CDR1 ENHRY and CDR2 SYGVKD. The CDR3 loop spans 17 amino acids. The CDR3 DNA reads as TGTGCCATCAGTGAGTCGAGTAGGGGAAGTCACACAGATACGCAGTATTTT. Its translation: CAISESSRGSHTDTQYF.

DNA of the CDR3: TGTGCCAGCAGCTCCACGAACTATGGCTACACCTTC. Amino acids: CASSSTNYGYTF. The rearrangement links TRBV14 to TRBJ1-2; D is ambiguous. The CDR3 extends over 12 amino acids. V lost 5 bases to trimming and J lost 2 bases, with 6 bases between them. Germline V gene sequence: CDR1 SGHDN, CDR2 FVKESK.

The chain carries TRBV4-1 and TRBJ2-3, with TRBD2 matching over 8 bases. Looked up from germline, CDR1 is MGHRA and CDR2 is YSYEKL. Trimming took 3 bases from V and 0 from J; bases not matched to a gene: 2. This CDR3 spans 15 amino acids. This CDR3 reads CASSHTSGSTDTQYF. The CDR3 region has the DNA TGCGCCAGCAGCCACACTAGCGGCAGCACAGATACGCAGTATTTT.

This chain links TRBV27 with TRBJ2-5, with D perhaps TRBD1 or TRBD2 (5 bases each). Germline CDR1 is MNHEY and CDR2 is SMNVEV (reference sequence). This CDR3 has 15 residues. V was trimmed by 5 bases and J by 4 bases, leaving 17 bases between them. The CDR3: CASSPGIWAGETQYF. The CDR3 nucleotides are TGTGCCAGCAGTCCAGGGATTTGGGCGGGAGAGACCCAGTACTTC.

This rearrangement joins TRBV9 to TRBJ1-1; D gene unclear. Germline V gene lookup returns CDR1 SGDLS and CDR2 YYNGEE. V was shortened by 0 bases and J by 0 bases, with 9 bases between the two germline ends. The CDR3 has 15 amino acids. CDR3 in DNA: TGTGCCAGCAGCGTAGCTGGAGTTATGAACACTGAAGCTTTCTTT. It codes for CASSVAGVMNTEAFF.

The V and J genes are TRBV18 and TRBJ2-1; 7 bases agree with TRBD2. CDR3 length equals 16 residues. From germline, CDR1 is KGHSH and CDR2 LQKENI. The junction had 10 bases not matched to a gene; V was cut back by 0 bases and J by 8 bases. The CDR3 sequence: CASSPPSGLESDEQFF. The CDR3 DNA sequence: TGTGCCAGCTCACCACCATCCGGACTAGAAAGCGATGAGCAGTTCTTC.

This chain links TRBV19 with TRBJ2-2; D is ambiguous. Deletions cut 5 bases from V and 4 bases from J, with 8 bases between. The CDR3 contains 13 residues. In germline, CDR1 is LNHDA, CDR2 SQIVND (reference sequence). DNA of the CDR3: TGTGCCAGTAGTCACACCGGCACCGGGGAGCTGTTTTTT. Translating gives CASSHTGTGELFF.

This clone has more than one count but fewer than ten. The chain is built from TRBV4-3 and TRBJ2-3; D is undetermined. Trimming took 0 bases from V and 1 from J, leaving 5 bases between them. Germline loops: CDR1 LGHNA, CDR2 YSLEER. The CDR3 is 14 amino acids. Here the CDR3 reads CASSQDGGTDTQYF. CDR3 nucleotide sequence: TGCGCCAGCAGCCAAGATGGTGGCACAGATACGCAGTATTTT.

V and J are TRBV28 and TRBJ2-7; TRBD2 matches 8 bases. This CDR3 has 17 amino acids. The germline gives CDR1 MDHEN, CDR2 SYDVKM. V gave up 7 bases and J gave up 0 bases; unmatched junction bases: 14. CDR3 nucleotides: TGTGCCAGCACTCAACCCGGGGGGGGCCGAAGCTCCTACGAGCAGTACTTC. Its protein is CASTQPGGGRSSYEQYF.

On this clone itself: One end of the junction does not line up with germline, which may come from a read error. The chain has TRBV29-1 and TRBJ2-7, with 9 bases lining up with TRBD1. The V gene's germline CDR1 is SQVTM and CDR2 ANQGSEA. This CDR3 contains 14 residues. CDR3 coding DNA: TGCAGCGTCGAAGCGGAGGACAGGGGATACGAGCAGTACTTC. Protein: CSVEAEDRGYEQYF.

V and J are TRBV29-1 and TRBJ2-2; D gene unclear. CDR1 is SQVTM, CDR2 ANQGSEA, per germline. Trimming left V 4 bases short and J 1 base short, with 7 bases between. This CDR3 has 13 residues. DNA for the CDR3: TGCAGCGTTGTTAGGGAGAACACCGGGGAGCTGTTTTTT. It specifies CSVVRENTGELFF.

The chain recombines TRBV28 with TRBJ1-5; D possibly corresponds to TRBD1 (5 bases). The CDR3 covers 15 residues. Germline lookup yields CDR1 MDHEN and CDR2 SYDVKM. Trimming removed 2 bases from V and 1 base from J, with 9 bases in between. CDR3 sequence: CASSLMGGSNQPQHF. CDR3 coding DNA: TGTGCCAGCAGTTTAATGGGGGGAAGCAATCAGCCCCAGCATTTT. The complete variable domain, with remaining parts taken from reference TRBV28 and TRBJ1-5, reads DVKVTQSSRYLVKRTGEKVFLECVQDMDHENMFWYRQDPGLGLRLIYFSYDVKMKEKGDIPEGYSVSREKKERFSLILESASTNQTSMYLCASSLMGGSNQPQHFGDGTRLSIL.

This clone was recorded a few times. The rearrangement joins TRBV4-2 to TRBJ2-7; D perhaps matches TRBD2 (5 bases). Germline lookup yields CDR1 LGHNA and CDR2 YNFKEQ. This CDR3 spans 16 amino acids. Trimming took 0 bases from V and 2 from J, leaving 14 bases between them. Here the CDR3 DNA reads TGTGCCAGCAGCCAAGATGAGGGTGACACAGCCTACGAGCAGTACTTC. This gives the protein CASSQDEGDTAYEQYF.

The gene calls are TRBV6-4 and TRBJ2-1; 10 bases match TRBD2. Germline values: CDR1 MRHNA, CDR2 SNTAGT. The CDR3 loop spans 14 amino acids. V shed 2 bases and J 6 bases; nucleotides not matched to a gene: 1. CDR3 region: CASSDTSGVNEQFF. The CDR3 DNA follows: TGTGCCAGCAGTGACACTAGCGGGGTCAATGAGCAGTTCTTC.

V is TRBV23-1 and J is TRBJ1-4; D remains ambiguous. TRBV23-1 is treated as an ORF (open reading frame) with a function not yet certain. This CDR3 contains 15 residues. With 2 bases removed from V and 0 bases from J, the gap between germline ends came to 7 bases. CDR3 coding DNA: TGCGCCAGCAGTCAAACGGCAGCAACTAATGAAAAACTGTTTTTT. Protein sequence: CASSQTAATNEKLFF.

In its sample, this clone was seen a few times. V is TRBV30 and J is TRBJ1-1, with D maybe TRBD1 (6 bases). Germline assignment: CDR1 GTSNPN and CDR2 SVGIG (reference sequence). CDR3 length equals 16 residues. Trimming cost V 2 bases and J 5 bases, with 21 bases left between them. CDR3 sequence: CAWSLGTGRVGTEAFF. For the CDR3, the DNA is TGTGCCTGGAGTCTAGGAACAGGGAGAGTAGGGACTGAAGCTTTCTTT.

This rearrangement joins TRBV5-4 to TRBJ2-7; D unresolved. V lost 1 base and J 4 bases, leaving 9 bases between the germline ends. Germline CDR1 is SGHNT and CDR2 is YYREEE (reference sequence). This CDR3 is built from 13 residues. CDR3 in amino acids: CASSLWSQYEQYF. Written as DNA, the CDR3 is TGTGCCAGCAGCTTGTGGAGTCAATACGAGCAGTACTTC.

This chain uses TRBV9 with TRBJ2-7, with TRBD2 as a possible D gene (7 bases). V was clipped by 4 bases and J by 2 bases, with 16 bases between them. This CDR3 spans 15 amino acids. The germline gives CDR1 SGDLS, CDR2 YYNGEE. The DNA for the CDR3 is TGTGCCAGCAGCCTAGGGGGGGGCATAGCCTACGAGCAGTACTTC. Its protein product is CASSLGGGIAYEQYF. Supplemented by reference TRBV9 and TRBJ2-7, the full variable domain reads DSGVTQTPKHLITATGQRVTLRCSPRSGDLSVYWYQQSLDQGLQFLIQYYNGEERAKGNILERFSAQQFPDLHSELNLSSLELGDSALYFCASSLGGGIAYEQYFGPGTRLTVT.

V usage is TRBV5-4 and J usage is TRBJ1-3; D is ambiguous. Germline V gives CDR1 SGHNT, CDR2 YYREEE (reference sequence). Between the trimmed V and J ends, which lost 6 bases and 0 bases, there was a span of 4 bases. The CDR3 covers 12 residues. This CDR3 is CASTDSGNTIYF. The CDR3 DNA reads as TGTGCCAGCACAGACTCTGGAAACACCATATATTTT.

The rearrangement links TRBV28 to TRBJ2-3; D uncertain. Germline V CDR1 and CDR2: MDHEN, SYDVKM. CDR3 size: 14 residues. Deletions cut 5 bases from V and 4 bases from J, with 13 bases between. The CDR3 DNA follows: TGTGCCAGCAGTCGCCTTGAGCCCTCAGATACGCAGTATTTT. Its protein is CASSRLEPSDTQYF.

The chain links TRBV2 to TRBJ2-7; D is unresolved. V was clipped by 8 bases and J by 3 bases, with 5 bases between them. Germline values: CDR1 SNHLY, CDR2 FYNNEI. This CDR3 region has 10 residues. The CDR3 reads CASGVYEQYF. The CDR3, as DNA: TGTGCCAGCGGGGTCTACGAGCAGTACTTC.